Listed here are 13 T cell receptor beta chains from one sample, sequenced in a study of cytomegalovirus exposure and HLA in healthy donors. Data came from immunoSEQ multiplex PCR; TCRdb stores just in-frame clones and leaves some out. Here the sample spans approximately 82,000 clones, 85% to 95% being singletons. The specimen sequenced was PBMCs. The receptors derive from a man between 18 and 35 years old in good health and CMV-seronegative.

The rearrangement joins TRBV11-2 to TRBJ2-5; 9 bases are shared with TRBD2. The CDR3 consists of 18 residues. Germline V lookup: CDR1 SGHAT, CDR2 FQNNGV. V shed 1 base and J 4 bases; nucleotides not matched to a gene: 13. DNA for the CDR3: TGTGCCAGCAGCTTAGCCCCACAACGGCGGGGGGGCCTAGAGACCCAGTACTTC. Its translation: CASSLAPQRRGGLETQYF.

Turning to this clone: A junction end diverges from the germline sequence, so it may reflect a read error. The rearrangement uses TRBV7-7 and TRBJ2-2; weak D call: TRBD1 (6 bases). This CDR3 has 13 residues. Germline loops: CDR1 SSHAT, CDR2 FNYEAQ (reference sequence). CDR3 nucleotides: TGTGCTAGCAGCTTGGGGGCGACCGGGGAGCTGTTTTTT. Amino acids: CASSLGATGELFF.

The gene calls are TRBV12-5 and TRBJ1-2; 9 positions agree with TRBD1. The junction had 3 bases not matched to a gene; V was cut back by 2 bases and J by 8 bases. CDR3 size: 13 residues. Germline assignment: CDR1 LGHNT and CDR2 FRNRAP. The CDR3: CASGLMTGGGYTF. The CDR3 coding sequence is TGTGCTAGTGGTTTGATGACAGGGGGAGGCTACACCTTC.

The CDR3: CASSLDWQRTNTGELFF. CDR3 DNA: TGTGCCAGCAGCTTAGATTGGCAGCGAACCAACACCGGGGAGCTGTTTTTT. The chain couples TRBV11-3 to TRBJ2-2, with no clear D. Looked up from germline, CDR1 is SGHNT and CDR2 is YENEEA. This CDR3 is 17 amino acids long. The V gene lost 0 bases and the J gene lost 2 bases, with 13 bases spanning the gap.

This clone was seen only once. CDR3 amino acids: CASSPGQAETQYF. CDR3 bases: TGTGCCAGCTCACCGGGACAGGCAGAGACCCAGTACTTC. The chain links TRBV18 to TRBJ2-5; TRBD1 aligns across 8 bases. Trimming removed 3 bases from V and 4 bases from J; junction bases left unmatched: 1. CDR3 length: 13 amino acids. Per germline, CDR1 KGHSH and CDR2 LQKENI. Variable domain in full (rest from reference TRBV18 and TRBJ2-5): NAGVMQNPRHLVRRRGQEARLRCSPMKGHSHVYWYRQLPEEGLKFMVYLQKENIIDESGMPKERFSAEFPKEGPSILRIQQVVRGDSAAYFCASSPGQAETQYFGPGTRLLVL.

The V call is TRBV2, the J call TRBJ2-1; 7 bases line up with TRBD2. The CDR3 is 17 residues long. The germline gives CDR1 SNHLY, CDR2 FYNNEI. V lost 7 bases and J lost 0; bases outside the gene matches: 12. Written as DNA, the CDR3 is TGTGCCAGCACCGAAGGGCTAGCGGAAAGCTCCTACAATGAGCAGTTCTTC. Amino acids: CASTEGLAESSYNEQFF.

This clone came up a few times. V is TRBV7-9 and J is TRBJ2-4; TRBD1 matches at 7 bases. J gave up 3 bases and V 5 bases, and 7 bases lay outside the gene matches. This CDR3 is 15 amino acids long. Germline lookup yields CDR1 SEHNR and CDR2 FQNEAQ (reference sequence). The CDR3 coding sequence is TGTGCCAGCAGCCTAACCCAGGGGGACAAAAACATTCAGTACTTC. Translated: CASSLTQGDKNIQYF.

The rearrangement joins TRBV4-3 to TRBJ2-3; D may be TRBD2 (6 bases). Per germline, CDR1 LGHNA and CDR2 YSLEER. With 11 bases removed from V and 2 bases from J, the gap between germline ends came to 11 bases. This CDR3 has 12 residues. The CDR3 protein is CASRDSTDTQYF. CDR3 DNA sequence: TGCGCCTCAAGGGACTCCACAGATACGCAGTATTTT.

This chain connects TRBV9 to TRBJ2-1, with a possible D match to TRBD2 (6 bases). CDR1 and CDR2 from the germline V gene are SGDLS and YYNGEE. Trimming left V 4 bases short and J 4 bases short, with 15 bases between. The CDR3 consists of 15 residues. The DNA of the CDR3 is TGTGCCAGCAGCCCGCGGGAAAAGCTTTACAATGAGCAGTTCTTC. Its protein is CASSPREKLYNEQFF.

The chain has TRBV30 and TRBJ1-5; D is unresolved. The germline gives CDR1 GTSNPN, CDR2 SVGIG (reference sequence). The CDR3 has 17 amino acids. V shed 0 bases and J shed 0 bases, with 15 bases lying between them. The CDR3 DNA sequence: TGTGCCTGGAGTGTAGGCCCAGGCAGTTATAGCAATCAGCCCCAGCATTTT. Translating gives CAWSVGPGSYSNQPQHF. Supplemented by reference TRBV30 and TRBJ1-5, the full variable domain reads SQTIHQWPATLVQPVGSPLSLECTVEGTSNPNLYWYRQAAGRGLQLLFYSVGIGQISSEVPQNLSASRPQDRQFILSSKKLLLSDSGFYLCAWSVGPGSYSNQPQHFGDGTRLSIL.

As concerns this clone: The junction departs from germline at one end; a sequencing error may be responsible. The J gene is TRBJ2-1, the V gene TRBV4-2; 14 nucleotides align to TRBD2. Germline assignment: CDR1 LGHNA and CDR2 YNFKEQ. This CDR3 has 17 amino acids. The CDR3 spells CASSQEIWETSGRAVIF. The CDR3 region has the DNA TGTGCCAGCAGCCAAGAGATTTGGGAGACTAGCGGGAGGGCCGTAATCTTC.

V usage is TRBV7-9 and J usage is TRBJ2-7, with 8 bases lining up with TRBD2. Germline V gene sequence: CDR1 SEHNR, CDR2 FQNEAQ (reference sequence). V trimming: 1 base; J trimming: 4 bases; junction bases outside the gene matches: 6. The CDR3 covers 15 residues. In nucleotides, the CDR3 is TGTGCCAGCAGCTTAGTAAGCCGGGAGGGTTACGAGCAGTACTTC. Protein: CASSLVSREGYEQYF.

This sequence joins TRBV2 and TRBJ1-2; D not certain. This CDR3 region has 11 residues. Trimming cost V 8 bases and J 1 base, with 5 bases left between them. Germline V gives CDR1 SNHLY, CDR2 FYNNEI. Written as DNA, the CDR3 is TGTGCCAGCGGCAGTAACTATGGCTACACCTTC. It is translated as CASGSNYGYTF.